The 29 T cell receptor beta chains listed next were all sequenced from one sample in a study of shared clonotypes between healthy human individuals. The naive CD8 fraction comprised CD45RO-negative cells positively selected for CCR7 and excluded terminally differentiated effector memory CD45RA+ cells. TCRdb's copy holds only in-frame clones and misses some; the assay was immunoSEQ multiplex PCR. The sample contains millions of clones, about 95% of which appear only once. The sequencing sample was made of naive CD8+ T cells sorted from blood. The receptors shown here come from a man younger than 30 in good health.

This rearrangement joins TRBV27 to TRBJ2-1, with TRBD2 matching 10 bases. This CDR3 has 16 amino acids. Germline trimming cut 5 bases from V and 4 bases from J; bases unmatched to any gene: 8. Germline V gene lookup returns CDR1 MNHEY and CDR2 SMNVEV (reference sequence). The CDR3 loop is CASSPSSGSTYNEQFF. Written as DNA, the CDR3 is TGTGCCAGCAGTCCGTCTAGCGGGAGCACTTACAATGAGCAGTTCTTC.

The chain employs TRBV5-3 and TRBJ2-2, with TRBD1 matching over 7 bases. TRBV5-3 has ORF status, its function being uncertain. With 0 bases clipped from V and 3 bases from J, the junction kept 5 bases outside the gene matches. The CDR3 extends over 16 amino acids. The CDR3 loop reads CARSLGTGTYTGELFF. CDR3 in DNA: TGTGCCAGAAGCTTGGGGACAGGTACCTACACCGGGGAGCTGTTTTTT.

The CDR3 coding sequence is TGTGCCAGCAGCTTAGTTCTAACCTCCTACAATGAGCAGTTCTTC. Residues: CASSLVLTSYNEQFF. This chain links TRBV7-9 with TRBJ2-1; D call uncertain. CDR3 length: 15 residues. Germline V CDR1 and CDR2: SEHNR, FQNEAQ (reference sequence). V dropped 1 base and J dropped 0 bases, with 7 bases sitting between them.

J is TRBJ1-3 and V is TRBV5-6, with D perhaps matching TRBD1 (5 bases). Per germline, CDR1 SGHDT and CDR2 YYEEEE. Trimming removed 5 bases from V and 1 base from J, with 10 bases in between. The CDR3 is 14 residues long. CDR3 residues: CASRMQGSGNTIYF. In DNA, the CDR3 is TGTGCCAGCAGAATGCAGGGATCTGGAAACACCATATATTTT.

The CDR3 region has the DNA TGTGCCAGCAGTGCTTGGGGCTTGTCCTACGAGCAGTACTTC. Translating it yields CASSAWGLSYEQYF. The J gene is TRBJ2-7, the V gene TRBV6-1, with D possibly TRBD1 on 5 matching bases. Trimming removed 4 bases at V and 1 base at J, with 11 bases between. The germline V gene encodes CDR1 MNHNS and CDR2 SASEGT. The CDR3 contains 14 residues.

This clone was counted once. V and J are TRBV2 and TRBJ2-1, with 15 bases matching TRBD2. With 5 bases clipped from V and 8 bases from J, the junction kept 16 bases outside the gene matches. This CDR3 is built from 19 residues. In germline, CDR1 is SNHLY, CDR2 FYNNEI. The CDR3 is CASSPRRTSGRAEGDEQFF. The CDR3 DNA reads TGTGCCAGCAGTCCAAGGCGGACTAGCGGGAGGGCCGAGGGTGATGAGCAGTTCTTC.

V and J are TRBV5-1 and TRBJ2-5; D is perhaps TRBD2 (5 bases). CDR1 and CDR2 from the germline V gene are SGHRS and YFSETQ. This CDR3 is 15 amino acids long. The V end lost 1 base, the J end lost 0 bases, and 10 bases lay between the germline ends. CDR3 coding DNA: TGCGCCAGCAGCTTGAGCCCGAGGGACCAAGAGACCCAGTACTTC. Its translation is CASSLSPRDQETQYF.

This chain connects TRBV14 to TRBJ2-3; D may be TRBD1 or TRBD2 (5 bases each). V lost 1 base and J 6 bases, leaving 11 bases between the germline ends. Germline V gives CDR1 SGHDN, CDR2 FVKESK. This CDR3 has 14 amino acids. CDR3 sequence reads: CASSQVGWGDTQYF. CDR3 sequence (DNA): TGTGCCAGCAGCCAAGTTGGCTGGGGGGATACGCAGTATTTT. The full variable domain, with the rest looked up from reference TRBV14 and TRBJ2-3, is EAGVTQFPSHSVIEKGQTVTLRCDPISGHDNLYWYRRVMGKEIKFLLHFVKESKQDESGMPNNRFLAERTGGTYSTLKVQPAELEDSGVYFCASSQVGWGDTQYFGPGTRLTVL.

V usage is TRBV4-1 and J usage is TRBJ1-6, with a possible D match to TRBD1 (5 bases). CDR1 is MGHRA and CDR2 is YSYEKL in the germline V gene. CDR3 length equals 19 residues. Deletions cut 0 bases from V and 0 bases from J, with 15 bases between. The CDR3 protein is CASSQDMGRESSYNSPLHF. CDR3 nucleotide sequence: TGCGCCAGCAGCCAAGATATGGGACGGGAAAGCTCCTATAATTCACCCCTCCACTTT.

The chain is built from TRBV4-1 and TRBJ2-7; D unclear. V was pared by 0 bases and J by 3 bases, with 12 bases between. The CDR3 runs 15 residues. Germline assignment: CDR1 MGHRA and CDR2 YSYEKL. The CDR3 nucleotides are TGCGCCAGCAGCCAAGAACCACATCTCAACTACGAGCAGTACTTC. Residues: CASSQEPHLNYEQYF.

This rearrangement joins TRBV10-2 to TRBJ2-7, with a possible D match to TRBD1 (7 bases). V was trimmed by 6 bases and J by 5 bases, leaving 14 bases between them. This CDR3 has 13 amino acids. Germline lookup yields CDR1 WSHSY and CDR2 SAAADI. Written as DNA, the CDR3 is TGCGCCAGCAGGCAGGGGGGAGAGGACGAGCAGTACTTC. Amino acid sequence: CASRQGGEDEQYF.

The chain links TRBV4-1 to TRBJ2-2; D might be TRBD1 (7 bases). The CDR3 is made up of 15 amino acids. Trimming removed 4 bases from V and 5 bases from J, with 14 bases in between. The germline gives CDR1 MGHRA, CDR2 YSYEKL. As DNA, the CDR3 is TGCGCCAGCAGCCCCGGGGCAGGGGGGACCGGGGAGCTGTTTTTT. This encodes CASSPGAGGTGELFF.

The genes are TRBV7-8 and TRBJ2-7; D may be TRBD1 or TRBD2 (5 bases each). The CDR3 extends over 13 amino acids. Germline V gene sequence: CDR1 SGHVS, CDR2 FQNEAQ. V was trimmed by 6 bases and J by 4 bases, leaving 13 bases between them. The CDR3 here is CASRGDGAYEQYF. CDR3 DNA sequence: TGTGCCAGCAGGGGGGACGGAGCATACGAGCAGTACTTC.

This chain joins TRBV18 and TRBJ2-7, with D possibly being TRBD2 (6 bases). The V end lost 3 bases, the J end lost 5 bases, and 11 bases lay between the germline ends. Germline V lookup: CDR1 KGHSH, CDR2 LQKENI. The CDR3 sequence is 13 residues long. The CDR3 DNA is TGTGCCAGCTCACCGGGGGGACCCAACGAGCAGTACTTC. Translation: CASSPGGPNEQYF.

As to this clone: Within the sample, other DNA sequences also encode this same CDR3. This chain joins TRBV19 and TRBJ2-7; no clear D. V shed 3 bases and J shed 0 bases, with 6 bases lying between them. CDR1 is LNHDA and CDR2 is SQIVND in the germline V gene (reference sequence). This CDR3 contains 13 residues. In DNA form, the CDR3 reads TGTGCCAGTAGTATCGGGCACTCCTACGAGCAGTACTTC. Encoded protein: CASSIGHSYEQYF.

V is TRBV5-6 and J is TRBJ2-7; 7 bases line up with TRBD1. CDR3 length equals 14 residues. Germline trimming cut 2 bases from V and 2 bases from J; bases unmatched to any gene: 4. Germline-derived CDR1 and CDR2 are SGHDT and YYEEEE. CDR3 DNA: TGTGCCAGCAGCTTTGGGACAGTGCCCTACGAGCAGTACTTC. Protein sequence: CASSFGTVPYEQYF.

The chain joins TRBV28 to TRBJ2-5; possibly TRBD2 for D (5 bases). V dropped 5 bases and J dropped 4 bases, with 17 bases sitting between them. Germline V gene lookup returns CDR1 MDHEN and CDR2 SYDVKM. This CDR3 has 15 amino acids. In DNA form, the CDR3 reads TGTGCCAGCAGTGCCCGGTCGTGGGCGGGAGAGACCCAGTACTTC. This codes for CASSARSWAGETQYF.

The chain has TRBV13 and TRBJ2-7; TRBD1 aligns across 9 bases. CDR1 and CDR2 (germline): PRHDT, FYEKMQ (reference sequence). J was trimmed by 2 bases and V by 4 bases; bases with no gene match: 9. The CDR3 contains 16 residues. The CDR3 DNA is TGTGCCAGCAGCTCTACTCCCGGGACAGGGACCTACGAGCAGTACTTC. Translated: CASSSTPGTGTYEQYF.

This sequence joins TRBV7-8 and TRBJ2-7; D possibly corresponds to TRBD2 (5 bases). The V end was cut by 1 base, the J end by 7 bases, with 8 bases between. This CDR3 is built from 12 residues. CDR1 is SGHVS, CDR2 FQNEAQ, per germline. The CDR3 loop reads CASSLGREEQYF. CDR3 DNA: TGTGCCAGCAGCTTAGGCCGGGAAGAGCAGTACTTC.

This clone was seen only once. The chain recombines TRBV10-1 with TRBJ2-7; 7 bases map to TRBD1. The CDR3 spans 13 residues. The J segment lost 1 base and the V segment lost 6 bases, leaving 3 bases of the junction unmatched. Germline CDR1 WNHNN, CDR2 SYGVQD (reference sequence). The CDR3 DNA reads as TGCGCCAGCAGACAGACAGGGTCCTACGAGCAGTACTTC. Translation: CASRQTGSYEQYF.

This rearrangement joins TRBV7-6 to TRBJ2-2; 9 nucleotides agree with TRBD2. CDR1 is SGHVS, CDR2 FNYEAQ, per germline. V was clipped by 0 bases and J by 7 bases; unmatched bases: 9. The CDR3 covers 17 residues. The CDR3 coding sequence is TGTGCCAGCAGCTTAGCGATTGGCGGGGGGGCCAGCGGGGAGCTGTTTTTT. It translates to CASSLAIGGGASGELFF.

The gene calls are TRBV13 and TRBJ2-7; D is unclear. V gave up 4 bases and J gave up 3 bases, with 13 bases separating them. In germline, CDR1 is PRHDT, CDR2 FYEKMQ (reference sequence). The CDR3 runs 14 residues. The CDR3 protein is CASSSTDGYYEQYF. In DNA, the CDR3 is TGTGCCAGCAGCTCCACGGACGGATACTACGAGCAGTACTTC.

CDR3 region: CASSLGDRGGGEQFF. Here the CDR3 DNA reads TGTGCCAGCAGCTTAGGGGACAGGGGAGGGGGAGAGCAGTTCTTC. V usage is TRBV7-6 and J usage is TRBJ2-1; TRBD1 aligns across 10 bases. CDR1 and CDR2 (germline): SGHVS, FNYEAQ. Unmatched junction bases numbered 7, after V lost 1 base and J lost 10 bases. This CDR3 region has 15 residues.

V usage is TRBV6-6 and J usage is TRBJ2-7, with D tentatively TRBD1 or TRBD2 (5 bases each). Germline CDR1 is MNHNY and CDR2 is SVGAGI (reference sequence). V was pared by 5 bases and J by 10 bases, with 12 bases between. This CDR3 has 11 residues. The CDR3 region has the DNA TGTGCCAGCAGTCACGGGGCCGTCCAGTACTTC. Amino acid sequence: CASSHGAVQYF.

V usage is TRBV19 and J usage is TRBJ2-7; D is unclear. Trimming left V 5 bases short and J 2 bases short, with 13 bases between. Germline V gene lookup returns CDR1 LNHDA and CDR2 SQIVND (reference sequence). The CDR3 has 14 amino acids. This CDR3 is CASSLLVGAYEQYF. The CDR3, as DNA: TGTGCCAGTAGTCTTCTTGTTGGCGCCTACGAGCAGTACTTC. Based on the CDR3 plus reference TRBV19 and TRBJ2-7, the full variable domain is DGGITQSPKYLFRKEGQNVTLSCEQNLNHDAMYWYRQDPGQGLRLIYYSQIVNDFQKGDIAEGYSVSREKKESFPLTVTSAQKNPTAFYLCASSLLVGAYEQYFGPGTRLTVT.

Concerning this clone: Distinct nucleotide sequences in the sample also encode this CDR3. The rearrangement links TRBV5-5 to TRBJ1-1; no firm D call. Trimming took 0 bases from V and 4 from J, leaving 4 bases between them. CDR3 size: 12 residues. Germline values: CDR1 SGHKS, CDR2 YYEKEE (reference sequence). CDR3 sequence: CASSLGPTEAFF. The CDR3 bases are TGTGCCAGCAGCTTGGGGCCCACTGAAGCTTTCTTT.

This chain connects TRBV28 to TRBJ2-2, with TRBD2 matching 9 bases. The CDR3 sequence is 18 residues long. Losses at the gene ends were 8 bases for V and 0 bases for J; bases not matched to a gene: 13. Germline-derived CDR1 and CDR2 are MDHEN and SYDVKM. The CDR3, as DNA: TGTGCCAGCGAAATGTTAACTAGCGGGCCCTCGAACACCGGGGAGCTGTTTTTT. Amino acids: CASEMLTSGPSNTGELFF.

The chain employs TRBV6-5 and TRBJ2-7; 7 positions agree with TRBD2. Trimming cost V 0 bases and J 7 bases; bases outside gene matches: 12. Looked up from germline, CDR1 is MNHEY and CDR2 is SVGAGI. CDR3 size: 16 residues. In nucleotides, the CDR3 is TGTGCCAGCAGTTACTCAGCGGCGGGAGCCGCCGGGGAGCAGTACTTC. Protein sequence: CASSYSAAGAAGEQYF.

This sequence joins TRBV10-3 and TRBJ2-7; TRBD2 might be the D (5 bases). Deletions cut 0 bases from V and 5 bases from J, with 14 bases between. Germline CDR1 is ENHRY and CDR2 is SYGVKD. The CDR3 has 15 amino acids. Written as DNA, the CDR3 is TGTGCCATCAGTGAGTCCGGAGAGGGTAGGGACGAGCAGTACTTC. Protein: CAISESGEGRDEQYF.